This entry lists 32 T cell receptor beta chains sequenced from one sample in a study of CD8+CD57+ T cells in acquired aplastic anemia. TCR beta VDJ and CDR3 profiling used genomic DNA as template. TCRdb passed the reads through MiXCR, listing each CDR3 protein once. Of fewer than 200,000 distinct CDR3 sequences listed, 60% to 80% are singletons. Only patients with CD8+CD57+ cell expansion on flow cytometry were chosen for sequencing. Sequencing was performed on sorted CD4+, CD8+, or CD8+CD57+ T cells (not recorded which) from PBMCs. These receptors were taken from a human donor with aplastic anemia.

This clonotype was detected only once. The chain combines TRBV7-2 with TRBJ1-6; D possibly corresponds to TRBD1 (5 bases). This CDR3 spans 15 amino acids. The V gene's germline CDR1 is SGHTA and CDR2 FQGNSA. Trimming took 7 bases from V and 8 from J, leaving 18 bases between them. Here the CDR3 reads CASTPAGGVDSPLHF. CDR3 in DNA: TGTGCCAGCACCCCCGCGGGGGGTGTGGATTCACCCCTCCACTTT.

V and J are TRBV11-2 and TRBJ2-7; D unresolved. The germline V gene has CDR1 SGHAT and CDR2 FQNNGV. V lost 1 base, J lost 0 bases, and 7 bases lay in between. The CDR3 extends over 14 amino acids. CDR3 loop: CASSLGVGSYEQYF. The CDR3 coding sequence is TGTGCCAGCAGCTTAGGTGTGGGCTCCTACGAGCAGTACTTC.

The chain couples TRBV29-1 to TRBJ1-6, with 7 bases matching TRBD1. Per germline, CDR1 SQVTM and CDR2 ANQGSEA. Germline trimming cut 6 bases from V and 10 bases from J; bases unmatched to any gene: 6. The CDR3 is 12 residues long. The CDR3 loop reads CSVSTGESPLHF. The CDR3 nucleotides read TGCAGCGTGAGCACAGGGGAATCACCCCTCCACTTT. The whole variable domain, remainder taken from reference TRBV29-1 and TRBJ1-6, is SAVISQKPSRDICQRGTSLTIQCQVDSQVTMMFWYRQQPGQSLTLIATANQGSEATYESGFVIDKFPISRPNLTFSTLTVSNMSPEDSSIYLCSVSTGESPLHFGNGTRLTVT.

The V and J genes are TRBV2 and TRBJ2-2, with 7 nucleotides matching TRBD2. Trimming took 7 bases from V and 1 from J; bases not matched to a gene: 6. The CDR3 runs 15 residues. Germline lookup yields CDR1 SNHLY and CDR2 FYNNEI. The CDR3: CASKEASGNTGELFF. In nucleotides, the CDR3 is TGTGCCAGCAAGGAGGCTAGCGGGAACACCGGGGAGCTGTTTTTT.

This clonotype has just one count. The J gene is TRBJ2-1, the V gene TRBV15; the D gene is possibly TRBD2 (6 bases). This CDR3 has 15 residues. CDR1 and CDR2 from the germline V gene are LNHNV and YYDKDF (reference sequence). The V and J ends lost 5 bases and 6 bases respectively, with 17 bases between them. Here the CDR3 DNA reads TGTGCCACCAGCGGAGGACCCGGGACTTTCAATGAGCAGTTCTTC. Encoded protein: CATSGGPGTFNEQFF.

This clonotype was counted once. The V gene is TRBV2, the J gene TRBJ2-7; perhaps TRBD2 as D (7 bases). This CDR3 contains 17 residues. V lost 5 bases to trimming and J lost 7 bases, with 27 bases between them. Germline CDR1 is SNHLY and CDR2 is FYNNEI. CDR3 protein: CASSRFRGGSAFYEQYV. The CDR3 region has the DNA TGTGCCAGCAGTCGCTTTAGGGGGGGAAGCGCCTTCTATGAGCAGTACGTC.

A remark on this clonotype: One end of the junction does not line up with germline, which may come from a read error. The gene calls are TRBV7-9 and TRBJ2-7; unclear D gene. The CDR3 is made up of 13 amino acids. Germline V gene sequence: CDR1 SEHNR, CDR2 FQNEAQ (reference sequence). The CDR3: CASSLSRSSEQYF. DNA of the CDR3: TGTGCCAGCAGCTTATCCCGGTCCTCCGAGCAGTACTTC.

The chain has TRBV10-3 and TRBJ2-2; 7 bases are shared with TRBD2. J gave up 7 bases and V 7 bases, and 9 bases lay outside the gene matches. The CDR3 runs 14 residues. Germline CDR1 ENHRY, CDR2 SYGVKD. In DNA form, the CDR3 reads TGTGCCATCACCAATGACCGGACTAGCGGGGAGCTGTTTTTT. Translated: CAITNDRTSGELFF.

DNA of the CDR3: TGTGCCAGCCAAGCGGGGGGGTCGTACAATGAGCAGTTCTTC. This gives the protein CASQAGGSYNEQFF. The chain recombines TRBV25-1 with TRBJ2-1; 10 nucleotides line up with TRBD2. There are 14 residues in the CDR3. CDR1 MGHDK and CDR2 SYGVNS come from the germline V gene. The V gene end was trimmed by 8 bases and the J gene end by 4 bases; junction bases not matched to a gene: 5. The full variable domain, rest sourced from reference TRBV25-1 and TRBJ2-1, is EADIYQTPRYLVIGTGKKITLECSQTMGHDKMYWYQQDPGMELHLIHYSYGVNSTEKGDLSSESTVSRIRTEHFPLTLESARPSHTSQYLCASQAGGSYNEQFFGPGTRLTVL.

The chain carries TRBV15 and TRBJ2-1, with 7 bases matching TRBD2. The CDR3 has 16 residues. Germline CDR1 is LNHNV and CDR2 is YYDKDF (reference sequence). The V segment lost 1 base and the J segment 8 bases; nucleotides outside the gene matches: 11. The CDR3 reads CATSRVSGGVGDEQFF. The DNA for the CDR3 is TGTGCCACCAGCAGAGTTTCGGGGGGAGTTGGAGATGAGCAGTTCTTC.

The J gene is TRBJ2-1, the V gene TRBV7-2; TRBD2 matches 16 bases. V was clipped by 10 bases and J by 4 bases; unmatched bases: 7. Per the germline V gene, CDR1 is SGHTA and CDR2 is FQGNSA. This CDR3 is 16 amino acids long. CDR3 nucleotides: TGTGCCAACCCGGGACTAGCGGGGGGGAAGTACAATGAGCAGTTCTTC. Its translation is CANPGLAGGKYNEQFF.

The chain uses TRBV2 and TRBJ1-4; possible D gene TRBD1, 6 bases. Germline V gene sequence: CDR1 SNHLY, CDR2 FYNNEI. V was cut by 10 bases and J by 13 bases, with 13 bases left in between. The CDR3 is 10 amino acids. The CDR3 reads CAIEDRGLFF. The CDR3, as DNA: TGTGCCATAGAGGACAGAGGACTGTTTTTT.

CDR3 DNA sequence: TGTGCCAGCAGCTGGGCACGGGACAGGGCCTACGAGCAGTACTTC. It codes for CASSWARDRAYEQYF. The chain employs TRBV13 and TRBJ2-7, with TRBD1 matching over 9 bases. Looked up from germline, CDR1 is PRHDT and CDR2 is FYEKMQ (reference sequence). The CDR3 length is 15 residues. J lost 2 bases, V lost 4 bases, and 6 bases had no gene match.

The chain joins TRBV10-3 to TRBJ2-7; D unclear. The CDR3 runs 13 residues. CDR1 and CDR2 (germline): ENHRY, SYGVKD. Trimming took 1 base from V and 6 from J, leaving 10 bases between them. DNA of the CDR3: TGTGCCATCAGTGAGTATGGTAGGTCCGAGCAGTACTTC. This translates into CAISEYGRSEQYF.

The rearrangement links TRBV20-1 to TRBJ2-3; TRBD2 matches 12 bases. Trimming took 2 bases from V and 3 from J; bases not matched to a gene: 6. CDR1 and CDR2 from the germline V gene are DFQATT and SNEGSKA (reference sequence). This CDR3 comprises 16 residues. This chain's CDR3 is CSARSASGGVTDTQYF. As DNA, the CDR3 is TGCAGTGCTAGATCCGCTAGCGGGGGGGTTACAGATACGCAGTATTTT.

The chain combines TRBV11-3 with TRBJ2-7, with 10 bases lining up with TRBD1. V dropped 5 bases and J dropped 3; count of bases not matched to a gene: 7. Germline V gene sequence: CDR1 SGHNT, CDR2 YENEEA. There are 15 residues in the CDR3. This chain's CDR3 is CASSETGGAFYEQYF. The CDR3 DNA sequence: TGTGCCAGCAGCGAGACAGGGGGCGCATTCTACGAGCAGTACTTC.

The rearrangement uses TRBV14 and TRBJ2-7, with D possibly matching TRBD1 (5 bases). Germline V gene lookup returns CDR1 SGHDN and CDR2 FVKESK. This CDR3 region has 13 residues. The germline V and J ends were trimmed by 0 bases and 3 bases, with 6 bases remaining between them. CDR3 DNA sequence: TGTGCCAGCAGCCAAGACAGGGACTACGAGCAGTACTTC. This sequence encodes CASSQDRDYEQYF. The complete variable domain, with remaining parts taken from reference TRBV14 and TRBJ2-7, reads EAGVTQFPSHSVIEKGQTVTLRCDPISGHDNLYWYRRVMGKEIKFLLHFVKESKQDESGMPNNRFLAERTGGTYSTLKVQPAELEDSGVYFCASSQDRDYEQYFGPGTRLTVT.

The chain couples TRBV29-1 to TRBJ1-2; D gene ambiguous. This CDR3 comprises 13 residues. Between the trimmed V and J ends, which lost 0 bases and 3 bases, there was a span of 8 bases. CDR1 and CDR2 from the germline V gene are SQVTM and ANQGSEA. The CDR3 region is CSVEDLEDYGYTF. CDR3 bases: TGCAGCGTTGAAGACCTAGAGGACTATGGCTACACCTTC.

CDR3 nucleotides: TGCAGTGCTAGACACCCTAGGACGAACCGGGGCTCCTACGAGCAGTACTTC. It codes for CSARHPRTNRGSYEQYF. V and J are TRBV20-1 and TRBJ2-7, with a weak D call TRBD2 (5 bases). This CDR3 contains 17 residues. The V and J ends lost 2 bases and 0 bases respectively, with 20 bases between them. Germline CDR1 DFQATT, CDR2 SNEGSKA (reference sequence).

This clonotype has just one count. This chain uses TRBV7-3 with TRBJ2-1, with a weak D call TRBD1 (5 bases). CDR3 length equals 13 residues. Between the trimmed V and J ends, which lost 3 bases and 6 bases, there was a span of 9 bases. Germline lookup yields CDR1 SGHTA and CDR2 FQGTGA. CDR3 loop: CASSLTVFNEQFF. Here the CDR3 DNA reads TGTGCCAGCAGCTTGACAGTTTTCAATGAGCAGTTCTTC.

V usage is TRBV5-6 and J usage is TRBJ2-1; no reliable D call. The CDR3 is made up of 14 amino acids. Trimming took off 7 bases at V and 0 bases at J, with 11 bases between the two ends. CDR1 is SGHDT and CDR2 is YYEEEE in the germline V gene. The CDR3 sequence: CASSPLRSYNEQFF. DNA for the CDR3: TGTGCCAGCTCACCTCTGCGCTCCTACAATGAGCAGTTCTTC.

The chain has TRBV10-1 and TRBJ2-7, with 7 bases that match TRBD1. The CDR3 runs 15 residues. The germline V gene encodes CDR1 WNHNN and CDR2 SYGVQD (reference sequence). After removal of 3 bases from V and 3 bases from J, the junction contained 8 bases not matched to a gene. The CDR3 region is CASSDVWDSNYEQYF. The CDR3 bases are TGCGCCAGCAGTGATGTTTGGGACAGCAACTACGAGCAGTACTTC.

The chain has TRBV19 and TRBJ1-3, with 8 bases aligning to TRBD1. CDR1 LNHDA and CDR2 SQIVND come from the germline V gene (reference sequence). This CDR3 has 15 residues. Germline trimming cut 6 bases from V and 0 bases from J; bases unmatched to any gene: 4. The CDR3 nucleotides are TGTGCCAGTAGCCCGGACAGGGACTCTGGAAACACCATATATTTT. Its translation is CASSPDRDSGNTIYF.

This clonotype occurred a few times. The chain employs TRBV27 and TRBJ2-1; TRBD2 matches at 7 bases. CDR3 length: 13 residues. J lost 6 bases, V lost 6 bases, and 5 bases had no gene match. CDR1 MNHEY and CDR2 SMNVEV come from the germline V gene (reference sequence). CDR3 in amino acids: CASSLAAFNEQFF. CDR3 sequence (DNA): TGTGCCAGCAGCCTAGCGGCATTCAATGAGCAGTTCTTC.

The rearrangement links TRBV5-1 to TRBJ2-1; D remains ambiguous. Germline loops: CDR1 SGHRS, CDR2 YFSETQ. V shed 0 bases and J shed 5 bases, with 9 bases lying between them. The CDR3 totals 14 residues. CDR3 protein: CASSLVTVNNEQFF. The CDR3 DNA reads TGCGCCAGCAGCTTGGTCACGGTAAACAATGAGCAGTTCTTC.

In its sample, this clonotype was seen a few times. The chain is built from TRBV20-1 and TRBJ2-3; the match to TRBD2 covers 7 bases. Germline lookup yields CDR1 DFQATT and CDR2 SNEGSKA (reference sequence). V gave up 3 bases and J gave up 2 bases; unmatched junction bases: 5. There are 14 residues in the CDR3. CDR3 sequence (DNA): TGCAGTGCTAGTAGGCGGGGGAACACAGATACGCAGTATTTT. This codes for CSASRRGNTDTQYF.

J is TRBJ2-5 and V is TRBV29-1; TRBD2 matches at 10 bases. Per the germline V gene, CDR1 is SQVTM and CDR2 is ANQGSEA. V shed 4 bases, J shed 4 bases, and the junction held 3 bases outside the gene matches. CDR3 length equals 13 residues. CDR3 bases: TGCAGCGTTGTAGCGGGAGGACGAGAGACCCAGTACTTC. It encodes CSVVAGGRETQYF.

Of note for this clonotype: The conserved final phenylalanine or tryptophan is absent from the CDR3, which likely points to a read error. The DNA is left out, because the CDR3 cannot be placed on it with certainty; the CDR3 is given as TCRdb lists it. The chain couples TRBV7-9 to TRBJ2-2; the table calls TRBD1, which could not be checked here. The CDR3 comprises 10 residues, both ends counted. CDR1 and CDR2 (germline): SEHNR, FQNEAQ (reference sequence). The CDR3 spells CASSTVETGT.

CDR3 sequence reads: CASGQTSGRSVTQYF. CDR3 bases: TGTGCCAGCGGCCAGACTAGCGGGAGAAGCGTGACCCAGTACTTC. This chain links TRBV12-3 or TRBV12-4 with TRBJ2-5, with 12 bases aligning to TRBD2. J was trimmed by 7 bases and V by 8 bases; bases with no gene match: 11. The CDR3 sequence is 15 residues long.

This clonotype is a singleton in its sample. The genes are TRBV7-9 and TRBJ1-1; D possibly corresponds to TRBD1 (5 bases). From germline, CDR1 is SEHNR and CDR2 FQNEAQ (reference sequence). V was clipped by 1 base and J by 4 bases, with 10 bases between them. CDR3 size: 14 residues. The CDR3 nucleotides read TGTGCCAGCAGCTTAGTGATGGGGGGCACTGAAGCTTTCTTT. Protein product: CASSLVMGGTEAFF.

The V and J genes are TRBV10-1 and TRBJ2-7; D may correspond to TRBD1 or TRBD2 (5 bases each). Germline CDR1 reads WNHNN; CDR2 reads SYGVQD (reference sequence). The length of the CDR3 is 16 residues. The V end was cut by 6 bases, the J end by 3 bases, with 21 bases between. Here the CDR3 reads CASRTIGTLGIYEQYF. CDR3 sequence (DNA): TGCGCCAGCAGAACGATAGGGACCCTGGGAATCTACGAGCAGTACTTC.

The genes are TRBV7-9 and TRBJ2-1, with D possibly being TRBD1 (6 bases). Germline lookup yields CDR1 SEHNR and CDR2 FQNEAQ (reference sequence). V was trimmed by 6 bases and J by 4 bases, leaving 19 bases between them. The CDR3 is 16 residues long. CDR3 DNA: TGTGCCAGCAGTCCGACCGGGACAACTCCTTACAATGAGCAGTTCTTC. Residues: CASSPTGTTPYNEQFF.